Described below is a single TCR beta chain sequence and its context. The data were produced by immunoSEQ multiplex PCR, yet TCRdb's version contains in-frame clones alone and is incomplete. The repertoire has approximately 20,000 clones, around nine tenths of them found once; the top ten carry 4.5% to 6.5%. The CDR3 has 15 residues. Germline V gene lookup returns CDR1 LNHNV and CDR2 YYDKDF (reference sequence). The ends lost 0 bases at V and 9 bases at J; junction bases unmatched: 8. This entry belongs to a study of T cell changes during pregnancy in multiple sclerosis. The sequences come from CD8+ T cells from peripheral blood mononuclear cells, collected after pregnancy. This sequence joins TRBV15 and TRBJ2-3; 8 bases align to TRBD2. This TCR was recovered from a female donor in good health, enrolled as a control in a pregnancy study. The DNA of the CDR3 is TGTGCCACCAGCAGAGACCCGGGGGGGGCCTGGACGCAGTATTTT. Encoded protein: CATSRDPGGAWTQYF.